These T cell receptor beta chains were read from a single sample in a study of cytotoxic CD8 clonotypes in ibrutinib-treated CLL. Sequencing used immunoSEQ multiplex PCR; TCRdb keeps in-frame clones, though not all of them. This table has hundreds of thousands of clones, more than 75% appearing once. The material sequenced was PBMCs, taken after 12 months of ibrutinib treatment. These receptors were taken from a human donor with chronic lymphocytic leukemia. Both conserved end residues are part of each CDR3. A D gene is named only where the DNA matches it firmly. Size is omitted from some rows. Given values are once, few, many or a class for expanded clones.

CDR3nt: TGTGCCAGCAGCTGGGGGGGGCACTATGGCTACACCTTC; CDR3aa: CASSWGGHYGYTF; v_gene: TRBV7-8; j_gene: TRBJ1-2; d_gene: -; abundance: -
CDR3nt: TGTGCCAGCAGAATAACAGGGGACACTGAAGCTTTCTTT; CDR3aa: CASRITGDTEAFF; v_gene: TRBV25-1; j_gene: TRBJ1-1; d_gene: TRBD1; abundance: -
CDR3nt: TGTGCCAGCAGTGAACCCCCCGGGCGCGAGCAGTACTTC; CDR3aa: CASSEPPGREQYF; v_gene: TRBV6-5; j_gene: TRBJ2-7; d_gene: -; abundance: -
CDR3nt: TGTGCCAGCAGTCGCCAGGGGGCAGCAAACTATGGCTACACCTTC; CDR3aa: CASSRQGAANYGYTF; v_gene: TRBV6-5; j_gene: TRBJ1-2; d_gene: TRBD1; abundance: -
CDR3nt: TGTGCCAGCAGCTTAGGGGGTGGAAACACCATATATTTT; CDR3aa: CASSLGGGNTIYF; v_gene: TRBV11-2; j_gene: TRBJ1-3; d_gene: -; abundance: few
CDR3nt: TGTGCCAGTAAGCAACAGGGTTCTGGGGCCAACGTCCTGACTTTC; CDR3aa: CASKQQGSGANVLTF; v_gene: TRBV19; j_gene: TRBJ2-6; d_gene: -; abundance: -
CDR3nt: TGCGCCAGCAGCGTCGGCGGTACAGGGCGGGAGACCCAGTACTTC; CDR3aa: CASSVGGTGRETQYF; v_gene: TRBV5-1; j_gene: TRBJ2-5; d_gene: -; abundance: -
CDR3nt: TGTGCCGTGGCGGGACCTAGCACAGATACGCAGTATTTT; CDR3aa: CAVAGPSTDTQYF; v_gene: TRBV7-7; j_gene: TRBJ2-3; d_gene: -; abundance: -
CDR3nt: TGTGCCAGCAGTTCCCTGACTAGCGGGGGTACAGATACGCAGTATTTT; CDR3aa: CASSSLTSGGTDTQYF; v_gene: TRBV28; j_gene: TRBJ2-3; d_gene: TRBD2; abundance: few
CDR3nt: TGTGCCAGCAGTGCCCGCGCGAACACCGGGGAGCTGTTTTTT; CDR3aa: CASSARANTGELFF; v_gene: TRBV25-1; j_gene: TRBJ2-2; d_gene: -; abundance: -
CDR3nt: TGTGCCAGCAGTCTACTAGCGGGAGGGTTAGCCAAAAACATTCAGTACTTC; CDR3aa: CASSLLAGGLAKNIQYF; v_gene: TRBV28; j_gene: TRBJ2-4; d_gene: TRBD2; abundance: -
CDR3nt: TGTGCCAGCAGTGAAAGGTACGAGCAGTACTTC; CDR3aa: CASSERYEQYF; v_gene: TRBV6-1; j_gene: TRBJ2-7; d_gene: -; abundance: -
CDR3nt: TGTGCCAGCAGTGAAACAGGGTGGTATGGCTACACCTTC; CDR3aa: CASSETGWYGYTF; v_gene: TRBV2; j_gene: TRBJ1-2; d_gene: -; abundance: -
CDR3nt: TGTGCCAGCAGTTACTCCGTGCTGAGCTCCTACGAGCAGTACTTC; CDR3aa: CASSYSVLSSYEQYF; v_gene: TRBV6-5; j_gene: TRBJ2-7; d_gene: -; abundance: -
CDR3nt: TGTGCCAGCAGCTTTGTGCACACAGATACGCAGTATTTT; CDR3aa: CASSFVHTDTQYF; v_gene: TRBV13; j_gene: TRBJ2-3; d_gene: -; abundance: -
CDR3nt: TGTGCCAGCAGTGGTGGGAAGACCGGGGAGCTGTTTTTT; CDR3aa: CASSGGKTGELFF; v_gene: TRBV7-3; j_gene: TRBJ2-2; d_gene: -; abundance: -
CDR3nt: TGTGCCAGTAGAGACGGTGCAACTAATGAAAAACTGTTTTTT; CDR3aa: CASRDGATNEKLFF; v_gene: TRBV19; j_gene: TRBJ1-4; d_gene: -; abundance: few
CDR3nt: TGTGCCAGTAGTCCGGAAGATACGCAGTATTTT; CDR3aa: CASSPEDTQYF; v_gene: TRBV2; j_gene: TRBJ2-3; d_gene: -; abundance: -
CDR3nt: TGTGCCAGCAGCTTGGGACAGATTAACTATGGCTACACCTTC; CDR3aa: CASSLGQINYGYTF; v_gene: TRBV5-5; j_gene: TRBJ1-2; d_gene: -; abundance: -
CDR3nt: TGTGCCAGCAGTTTTAGGGGGGGGGCAACTAATGAAAAACTGTTTTTT; CDR3aa: CASSFRGGATNEKLFF; v_gene: TRBV27; j_gene: TRBJ1-4; d_gene: -; abundance: -
CDR3nt: TGCGCCAGCAGCCAGTCTAGGACAGGGTGGAGAGAGACCCAGTACTTC; CDR3aa: CASSQSRTGWRETQYF; v_gene: TRBV4-1; j_gene: TRBJ2-5; d_gene: TRBD1; abundance: -
CDR3nt: TGCGCCAGCAGCCAAGGCGGGGTGAGGGTTGATGAGCAGTTCTTC; CDR3aa: CASSQGGVRVDEQFF; v_gene: TRBV4-1; j_gene: TRBJ2-1; d_gene: -; abundance: once